This T cell receptor (beta chain) comes out of a study of radiation and T cells in renal cell carcinoma. TCRdb keeps only in-frame clones here, not all; method: immunoSEQ multiplex PCR. The table shows 150,000 to 200,000 clones, with about nine tenths occurring only once. This CDR3 spans 14 amino acids. With V trimmed by 3 bases and J by 2 bases, 4 bases remained unmatched. Germline CDR1 SGDLS, CDR2 YYNGEE. Time point defined: blood 4 weeks post-SBRT, at nephrectomy. As for treatment: 15 Gy SBRT to primary tumor, nephrectomy 4 weeks later. The source was blood, collected from a patient whose treatment included radiotherapy and nephrectomy. This clonotype was obtained from a woman aged 45-65 years with renal cell carcinoma. V gene TRBV9 combines with J gene TRBJ2-7; 8 bases are a match to TRBD1. This CDR3 is CASSADRGPYEQYF. CDR3 nucleotide sequence: TGTGCCAGCAGCGCCGACAGGGGCCCCTACGAGCAGTACTTC.